A single sample gave rise to the 20 T cell receptor beta chains below, sequenced in a study of siplizumab effects on memory and regulatory T cells. Assay: immunoSEQ multiplex PCR; the TCRdb copy retains only in-frame clones and omits some. The sample consists of 98,000 or so clones, about 93% of them appearing once. The sequencing sample was made of Tregs sorted from blood. These receptor sequences come from a human donor in good health.

In DNA form, the CDR3 reads TGTGCCAGTAGTATCATTTCGGCGGGAAGGGGCAATGAGCAGTTCTTC. Protein sequence: CASSIISAGRGNEQFF. The rearrangement joins TRBV19 to TRBJ2-1; a weak D match, TRBD2 (6 bases). The CDR3 is 16 residues long. Germline assignment: CDR1 LNHDA and CDR2 SQIVND (reference sequence). V lost 3 bases and J 6 bases, leaving 18 bases between the germline ends.

The chain uses TRBV7-3 and TRBJ2-1, with 10 bases fitting TRBD2. The germline CDR1 and CDR2 sequences are SGHTA and FQGTGA. This CDR3 has 14 residues. V lost 4 bases and J lost 8; bases outside the gene matches: 5. Here the CDR3 DNA reads TGTGCCAGCAGCTCAGCGGGAGGGTCGGATGAGCAGTTCTTC. The encoded protein is CASSSAGGSDEQFF.

The rearrangement joins TRBV7-9 to TRBJ1-5, with D perhaps TRBD1 (5 bases). The germline V and J ends were trimmed by 5 bases and 16 bases, with 18 bases remaining between them. The germline V gene has CDR1 SEHNR and CDR2 FQNEAQ (reference sequence). The CDR3 sequence is 12 residues long. CDR3 bases: TGTGCCAGCAGCCCACAAACGGGGCAAAGACATTTT. Residues: CASSPQTGQRHF. Variable domain in full (rest from reference TRBV7-9 and TRBJ1-5): DTGVSQNPRHKITKRGQNVTFRCDPISEHNRLYWYRQTLGQGPEFLTYFQNEAQLEKSRLLSDRFSAERPKGSFSTLEIQRTEQGDSAMYLCASSPQTGQRHFGDGTRLSIL.

Within the sample, this clone is medium-sized. The chain employs TRBV29-1 and TRBJ2-2; a weak D match, TRBD1 (6 bases). The CDR3 spans 16 residues. Germline V gene lookup returns CDR1 SQVTM and CDR2 ANQGSEA. V was shortened by 4 bases and J by 8 bases, with 23 bases between the two germline ends. CDR3 in DNA: TGCAGCGTTGGAAGAGGTACAGGGACCAACTTGGGGGAGCTGTTTTTT. This translates into CSVGRGTGTNLGELFF.

This clone was picked up one time. V usage is TRBV5-8 and J usage is TRBJ1-2, with TRBD1 identical over 8 bases. The CDR3 is 14 residues long. V was clipped by 7 bases and J by 4 bases; unmatched bases: 9. Germline values: CDR1 SGHTS, CDR2 YDEGEE. The CDR3 DNA follows: TGTGCCAGCGGACAGGGCCCGCATTCCTATGGCTACACCTTC. Amino acid sequence: CASGQGPHSYGYTF. The full variable domain, completed using reference TRBV5-8 and TRBJ1-2, is EAGVTQSPTHLIKTRGQQATLRCSPISGHTSVYWYQQALGLGLQFLLWYDEGEERNRGNFPPRFSGRQFPNYSSELNVNALELEDSALYLCASGQGPHSYGYTFGSGTRLTVV.

The rearrangement uses TRBV7-9 and TRBJ2-3; possible D gene TRBD2, 5 bases. Germline V gene lookup returns CDR1 SEHNR and CDR2 FQNEAQ (reference sequence). This CDR3 comprises 16 residues. Trimming cost V 5 bases and J 0 bases, with 15 bases left between them. The CDR3 here is CASSRRAGGSTDTQYF. The CDR3 DNA reads TGTGCCAGCAGCCGCCGGGCGGGCGGGAGCACAGATACGCAGTATTTT. Looking up the rest from reference TRBV7-9 and TRBJ2-3 gives the full variable domain: DTGVSQNPRHKITKRGQNVTFRCDPISEHNRLYWYRQTLGQGPEFLTYFQNEAQLEKSRLLSDRFSAERPKGSFSTLEIQRTEQGDSAMYLCASSRRAGGSTDTQYFGPGTRLTVL.

V usage is TRBV9 and J usage is TRBJ1-3; D is perhaps TRBD1 (5 bases). Germline assignment: CDR1 SGDLS and CDR2 YYNGEE. The CDR3 extends over 15 amino acids. Trimming removed 0 bases from V and 0 bases from J, with 7 bases in between. CDR3 region: CASSVEGISGNTIYF. The CDR3 region has the DNA TGTGCCAGCAGCGTAGAGGGGATCTCTGGAAACACCATATATTTT.

The chain is built from TRBV25-1 and TRBJ2-7; D is unresolved. The ends were cut back, 1 base at V and 3 bases at J, with 7 bases in the middle. Germline-derived CDR1 and CDR2 are MGHDK and SYGVNS. CDR3 size: 13 residues. This CDR3 is CASSEFAGYEQYF. The CDR3 bases are TGTGCCAGCAGTGAATTTGCCGGCTACGAGCAGTACTTC.

The chain employs TRBV2 and TRBJ2-7, with 13 bases fitting TRBD2. The V gene end was trimmed by 6 bases and the J gene end by 4 bases; junction bases not matched to a gene: 6. The V gene's germline CDR1 is SNHLY and CDR2 FYNNEI. The CDR3 loop spans 15 amino acids. The CDR3 spells CASSKTSGGAYEQYF. CDR3 DNA sequence: TGTGCCAGCAGCAAAACTAGCGGGGGGGCGTACGAGCAGTACTTC.

The chain combines TRBV7-6 with TRBJ2-2, with TRBD1 matching 12 bases. Trimming removed 2 bases from V and 6 bases from J; junction bases left unmatched: 7. The CDR3 loop spans 17 amino acids. Germline V gives CDR1 SGHVS, CDR2 FNYEAQ. The CDR3 loop reads CASSLSGTGGASGELFF. Written as DNA, the CDR3 is TGTGCCAGCAGCTTATCCGGGACAGGGGGCGCATCCGGGGAGCTGTTTTTT.

V is TRBV7-9 and J is TRBJ1-4; no definite D call. The V gene lost 5 bases and the J gene lost 7 bases, with 5 bases spanning the gap. The CDR3 extends over 11 amino acids. CDR1 is SEHNR, CDR2 FQNEAQ, per germline (reference sequence). CDR3 DNA: TGTGCCAGCAGCCAGAGTGAAAAACTGTTTTTT. It is translated as CASSQSEKLFF.

This rearrangement joins TRBV6-5 to TRBJ2-1; 9 bases line up with TRBD2. CDR3 length: 14 residues. Germline lookup yields CDR1 MNHEY and CDR2 SVGAGI. Germline trimming cut 5 bases from V and 6 bases from J; bases unmatched to any gene: 5. The CDR3 sequence is CASSRLAGTNEQFF. CDR3 nucleotides: TGTGCCAGCAGTAGGCTAGCGGGAACCAATGAGCAGTTCTTC.

In DNA, the CDR3 is TGTGCCAGCACGGGACAGGCCTCCTTTAACTATGGCTACACCTTC. Protein: CASTGQASFNYGYTF. The gene calls are TRBV2 and TRBJ1-2; 8 nucleotides align to TRBD1. J gave up 1 base and V 7 bases, and 8 bases lay outside the gene matches. Germline values: CDR1 SNHLY, CDR2 FYNNEI. This CDR3 region has 15 residues.

In regard to this clone: The junction and the germline gene differ at one end; a read error may be behind it. This chain connects TRBV19 to TRBJ2-1, with D unclear. Germline V CDR1 and CDR2: LNHDA, SQIVND (reference sequence). The CDR3 covers 14 residues. The CDR3 protein is CASSIVGSNNEQFF. For the CDR3, the DNA is TGTGCCAGTAGTATAGTAGGCTCCAACAATGAGCAGTTCTTC.

The J gene is TRBJ2-1, the V gene TRBV30; TRBD2 is a possible D gene (5 bases). The CDR3 sequence is 14 residues long. Per the germline V gene, CDR1 is GTSNPN and CDR2 is SVGIG (reference sequence). V was clipped by 0 bases and J by 2 bases, with 8 bases between them. The CDR3 loop reads CAWSVLGPYNEQFF. Written as DNA, the CDR3 is TGTGCCTGGAGTGTACTAGGCCCCTACAATGAGCAGTTCTTC.

The rearrangement uses TRBV21-1 and TRBJ1-2. TRBV21-1 is flagged as a pseudogene. The CDR3 is 10 residues long. As DNA, the CDR3 is TGTGCCAGCAGCAAAATTGGCTACACCTTC. Encoded protein: CASSKIGYTF.

The V call is TRBV5-1, the J call TRBJ1-1; 8 bases line up with TRBD1. The V segment lost 0 bases and the J segment 5 bases; nucleotides outside the gene matches: 6. Per the germline V gene, CDR1 is SGHRS and CDR2 is YFSETQ. This CDR3 spans 15 amino acids. CDR3 loop: CASSLEQGARTEAFF. The CDR3 bases are TGCGCCAGCAGCTTGGAGCAGGGGGCACGGACTGAAGCTTTCTTT. Full variable domain (rest looked up from reference TRBV5-1 and TRBJ1-1): KAGVTQTPRYLIKTRGQQVTLSCSPISGHRSVSWYQQTPGQGLQFLFEYFSETQRNKGNFPGRFSGRQFSNSRSEMNVSTLELGDSALYLCASSLEQGARTEAFFGQGTRLTVV.

The chain carries TRBV6-5 and TRBJ1-5, with a weak D call TRBD1 (5 bases). The ends were cut back, 6 bases at V and 0 bases at J, with 12 bases in the middle. This CDR3 spans 15 amino acids. CDR1 and CDR2 from the germline V gene are MNHEY and SVGAGI. This CDR3 reads CASSRTTGSNQPQHF. CDR3 in DNA: TGTGCCAGCAGCCGGACTACAGGTAGCAATCAGCCCCAGCATTTT.

J is TRBJ1-6 and V is TRBV2; 7 nucleotides match TRBD1. The CDR3 contains 15 residues. V lost 5 bases and J lost 4; bases outside the gene matches: 5. CDR1 SNHLY and CDR2 FYNNEI come from the germline V gene. In nucleotides, the CDR3 is TGTGCCAGCAGTCCCGGGACAGTTTATAATTCACCCCTCCACTTT. Amino acid sequence: CASSPGTVYNSPLHF. Drawing the rest from reference TRBV2 and TRBJ1-6, the complete variable domain is EPEVTQTPSHQVTQMGQEVILRCVPISNHLYFYWYRQILGQKVEFLVSFYNNEISEKSEIFDDQFSVERPDGSNFTLKIRSTKLEDSAMYFCASSPGTVYNSPLHFGNGTRLTVT.

This chain uses TRBV5-6 with TRBJ1-1, with D perhaps TRBD1 (5 bases). The CDR3 sequence is 14 residues long. Trimming shortened V by 1 base and J by 0 bases, and 7 bases separated the two germline ends. The germline gives CDR1 SGHDT, CDR2 YYEEEE. CDR3 residues: CASSLRGMNTEAFF. Here the CDR3 DNA reads TGTGCCAGCAGCTTGAGGGGTATGAACACTGAAGCTTTCTTT.